The 20 T cell receptor beta chains below were found in one sample sequenced in a study of blood T cell repertoires in COVID-19. Assay used: immunoSEQ multiplex PCR; TCRdb lists only in-frame clones, some missing. Of around 270,000 clones listed, less than 90% are singletons. The sample comprised peripheral blood. Receptor source: a man in his 60s with acute or convalescent COVID-19.

The chain couples TRBV10-3 to TRBJ2-1; a weak D match, TRBD2 (6 bases). The V end lost 0 bases, the J end lost 4 bases, and 10 bases lay between the germline ends. This CDR3 has 15 residues. Germline values: CDR1 ENHRY, CDR2 SYGVKD. For the CDR3, the DNA is TGTGCCATCAGTGAGTCTGCGACTAGGTACAATGAGCAGTTCTTC. This translates into CAISESATRYNEQFF.

The rearrangement links TRBV5-1 to TRBJ2-7; a possible D gene is TRBD2 (5 bases). The V and J ends lost 5 bases and 1 base respectively, with 10 bases between them. CDR1 is SGHRS, CDR2 YFSETQ, per germline. The CDR3 contains 13 residues. CDR3 sequence (DNA): TGCGCCAGCAGGGACGGGGATTCCTACGAGCAGTACTTC. Encoded protein: CASRDGDSYEQYF.

This clone was counted a single time. The genes are TRBV19 and TRBJ2-7; TRBD2 is a possible D gene (6 bases). With 4 bases removed from V and 3 bases from J, the gap between germline ends came to 16 bases. The V gene's germline CDR1 is LNHDA and CDR2 SQIVND (reference sequence). The CDR3 sequence is 15 residues long. CDR3 bases: TGTGCCAGTAGTAGGGGCGGAGGGGTGGACTACGAGCAGTACTTC. Translated: CASSRGGGVDYEQYF.

V and J are TRBV3-1 (or the pseudogene TRBV3-2) and TRBJ1-1; D remains unclear. In germline, CDR1 is LGHDT, CDR2 YNNKEL (reference sequence). This CDR3 region has 15 residues. The V and J ends lost 4 bases and 3 bases respectively, with 15 bases between them. CDR3 sequence: CASSPSGGLDTEAFF. The CDR3 DNA is TGTGCCAGCAGCCCCAGTGGAGGGTTAGACACTGAAGCTTTCTTT.

The table lists this clone with a count of one. The chain carries TRBV5-5 and TRBJ2-7; D is uncertain. Germline V gene sequence: CDR1 SGHKS, CDR2 YYEKEE (reference sequence). The V and J ends lost 7 bases and 1 base respectively, with 9 bases between them. The CDR3 extends over 12 amino acids. CDR3 in DNA: TGTGCCAGCTTTACCAGTTCCTACGAGCAGTACTTC. Its translation is CASFTSSYEQYF.

This sequence joins TRBV6-5 and TRBJ1-1; 10 nucleotides match TRBD1. Germline CDR1 and CDR2: MNHEY and SVGAGI. V lost 2 bases, J lost 8 bases, and 5 bases stayed unmatched. This CDR3 comprises 14 residues. The CDR3: CASSYTTGGVEAFF. Written as DNA, the CDR3 is TGTGCCAGCAGTTACACGACAGGGGGCGTCGAAGCTTTCTTT.

The chain couples TRBV28 to TRBJ1-6; TRBD1 aligns across 8 bases. CDR1 and CDR2 (germline): MDHEN, SYDVKM. The CDR3 runs to 15 residues. V trimming: 5 bases; J trimming: 6 bases; junction bases outside the gene matches: 6. Written as DNA, the CDR3 is TGTGCCAGCAGTGCAGGGGGCAGGGGTAATTCACCCCTCCACTTT. Amino acid sequence: CASSAGGRGNSPLHF.

This clone was picked up a small number of times. The chain combines TRBV7-9 with TRBJ2-3, with D perhaps TRBD1 (6 bases). Trimming cost V 10 bases and J 1 base, with 24 bases left between them. The CDR3 covers 17 residues. Per the germline V gene, CDR1 is SEHNR and CDR2 is FQNEAQ (reference sequence). The CDR3 protein is CATDPRGRRGGTDTQYF. The CDR3 region has the DNA TGTGCCACCGATCCCAGGGGAAGGAGAGGGGGCACAGATACGCAGTATTTT.

The genes are TRBV12-3 or TRBV12-4 and TRBJ1-1; no clear D gene. V lost 5 bases and J 1 base, leaving 8 bases between the germline ends. This CDR3 comprises 13 residues. In nucleotides, the CDR3 is TGTGCCAGCAGTATCGACAAGAACACTGAAGCTTTCTTT. Encoded protein: CASSIDKNTEAFF.

This clone was detected only once. The CDR3 loop reads CASNNPGTSGPTGELFF. The DNA for the CDR3 is TGTGCCAGTAACAACCCCGGGACTAGCGGGCCAACCGGGGAGCTGTTTTTT. J is TRBJ2-2 and V is TRBV27; 12 bases are shared with TRBD2. The germline gives CDR1 MNHEY, CDR2 SMNVEV (reference sequence). This CDR3 spans 17 amino acids. V shed 9 bases, J shed 5 bases, and the junction held 13 bases outside the gene matches.

In its sample, this clone was seen a few times. The rearrangement uses TRBV4-2 and TRBJ2-6; D is ambiguous. The germline V and J ends were trimmed by 0 bases and 0 bases, with 15 bases remaining between them. Germline assignment: CDR1 LGHNA and CDR2 YNFKEQ. This CDR3 region has 19 residues. Here the CDR3 reads CASSQEGVWMSSGANVLTF. The CDR3 DNA is TGTGCCAGCAGCCAAGAGGGCGTTTGGATGAGCTCTGGGGCCAACGTCCTGACTTTC.

V is TRBV20-1 and J is TRBJ1-2; 9 bases align to TRBD1. Unmatched junction bases numbered 13, after V lost 3 bases and J lost 8 bases. The germline V gene has CDR1 DFQATT and CDR2 SNEGSKA (reference sequence). The CDR3 covers 15 residues. The CDR3 loop reads CSASETGGGAGGYTF. CDR3 nucleotides: TGCAGTGCTAGTGAGACAGGGGGGGGAGCGGGCGGCTACACCTTC.

This chain uses TRBV11-2 with TRBJ2-5; tentative D call: TRBD2 (7 bases). V lost 1 base, J lost 6 bases, and 21 bases lay in between. The CDR3 length is 17 residues. Germline-derived CDR1 and CDR2 are SGHAT and FQNNGV. CDR3 loop: CASSLVGGPALSQTQYF. The CDR3 bases are TGTGCCAGCAGCTTAGTGGGGGGGCCAGCCCTCTCTCAGACCCAGTACTTC.

This chain uses TRBV3-1 (or the pseudogene TRBV3-2) with TRBJ2-3; the match to TRBD2 covers 8 bases. The CDR3 has 17 amino acids. Germline V gene data show CDR1 as LGHDT and CDR2 as YNNKEL (reference sequence). The J segment lost 1 base and the V segment lost 0 bases, leaving 6 bases of the junction unmatched. CDR3 sequence reads: CASSQDDQTSGTDTQYF. In DNA form, the CDR3 reads TGTGCCAGCAGCCAAGATGATCAGACTAGCGGCACAGATACGCAGTATTTT.

The chain combines TRBV20-1 with TRBJ1-2, with TRBD1 matching 8 bases. CDR1 is DFQATT and CDR2 is SNEGSKA in the germline V gene (reference sequence). J lost 4 bases, V lost 3 bases, and 7 bases had no gene match. This CDR3 comprises 14 residues. The CDR3 sequence is CSASGQGAGYGYTF. Written as DNA, the CDR3 is TGCAGTGCTAGTGGGCAGGGGGCGGGCTATGGCTACACCTTC.

The gene calls are TRBV19 and TRBJ1-1, with TRBD1 matching 9 bases. The CDR3 length is 17 residues. Trimming at V came to 7 bases and at J to 5 bases, leaving 17 bases not matched to a gene. Germline CDR1 LNHDA, CDR2 SQIVND (reference sequence). CDR3 sequence reads: CASMRRDRAPIGTEAFF. In DNA, the CDR3 is TGTGCCAGTATGCGTCGGGACAGGGCCCCCATTGGGACTGAAGCTTTCTTT.

The rearrangement uses TRBV4-3 and TRBJ2-6; 7 bases line up with TRBD1. The CDR3 sequence is 17 residues long. V gave up 4 bases and J gave up 0 bases; unmatched junction bases: 6. Germline lookup yields CDR1 LGHNA and CDR2 YSLEER. This CDR3 reads CASSRQQGTSGANVLTF. CDR3 coding DNA: TGCGCCAGCAGCCGACAACAGGGGACCTCTGGGGCCAACGTCCTGACTTTC.

The V call is TRBV5-1, the J call TRBJ2-7; D gene ambiguous. The germline V and J ends were trimmed by 2 bases and 5 bases, with 17 bases remaining between them. Germline V CDR1 and CDR2: SGHRS, YFSETQ. The CDR3 is 15 residues long. The DNA of the CDR3 is TGCGCCAGCAGCTTAGACACTTTCATGGGTGACGAGCAGTACTTC. Its protein product is CASSLDTFMGDEQYF.

J is TRBJ1-1 and V is TRBV10-3; tentative D call: TRBD1 (6 bases). V lost 0 bases and J lost 3, with 11 bases in between. The germline V gene encodes CDR1 ENHRY and CDR2 SYGVKD. This CDR3 has 15 amino acids. The CDR3 protein is CAISESGGADTEAFF. The CDR3 nucleotides are TGTGCCATCAGTGAGTCGGGGGGGGCTGACACTGAAGCTTTCTTT.

The chain is built from TRBV11-2 and TRBJ2-7; D is perhaps TRBD1 (6 bases). CDR1 and CDR2 (germline): SGHAT, FQNNGV. V was cut by 5 bases and J by 1 base, with 15 bases left in between. This CDR3 is built from 15 residues. CDR3 region: CASSRVSGHSYEQYF. The DNA for the CDR3 is TGTGCCAGCAGCCGGGTGTCGGGACATTCCTACGAGCAGTACTTC.